This T cell receptor beta chain was sequenced for a study of PD-L1 blockade in urothelial cancer (dated by TCRdb to between 2016 and 2019). Broadly, across the study: All patients started therapy around 2014 and received atezolizumab 1,200 mg intravenously every 3 weeks. Under 30 patients had pretreatment blood TCR-seq, around 24 had at least one posttreatment blood collection, and around 24 had tumor TCR-seq. Durable clinical benefit was defined as progression-free survival longer than 6 months, and TCR features were also tested against progression-free and overall survival. Pretreatment tumor samples, along with matched peripheral blood serially collected before and after atezolizumab treatment, were subjected to TCR sequencing. Twenty-five of 29 patients were males with bladder-origin urothelial cancer, and 18 of 29 reported a prior smoking history. Blood samples gave a median of about 130,000 T cells and approximately 80,000 unique TCRs, with a median clonality of around 0.074. Nine patients reached durable clinical benefit, while about 20 patients did not. Somatic, immune and clinical correlates of response to PD-L1 blockade with atezolizumab in urothelial cancer were the focus of an exploratory multi-omic analysis. In the same patients, whole exome sequencing and RNA sequencing of pretreatment tumors were performed in addition to TCR sequencing. Blood samples were analyzed at 3 weeks after treatment start (second dose) and at 6 weeks after treatment start. An ECOG performance status of 0 or 1 was recorded for the patients, and 0 to 3 prior chemotherapy regimens had been received by the patients.

What the research found in general, with its limitations: Improved progression-free and overall survival was found to be associated with pretreatment peripheral blood TCR clonality below the median. Because the sample size was small (n ≈ 31) and many exploratory analyses were performed, the results are intended to be hypothesis-generating. Among patients with durable benefit, tumor-associated TCR clones showed greater expansion in peripheral blood 3 weeks after treatment started (n of about 20, p = 0.022).

To estimate absolute template abundance from read counts, synthetic TCR analog templates were spiked into each PCR. Using the immunoSEQ assay, TCRbeta CDR3 regions were amplified from genomic DNA with bias-controlled V and J gene primers. Rearranged TCRbeta segments were sequenced at approximately 20X coverage. The study's own analysis went as follows. Clustering was used to correct sequencing errors, and CDR3s were annotated against IMGT so that V, D and J genes could be assigned. Downstream analyses used only productive TCRbeta rearrangements and left out out-of-frame or stop-codon sequences. Clonality was calculated as one minus the Shannon entropy normalized by the log of the number of unique productive sequences. Fisher's exact test with Benjamini-Hochberg correction, using a cutoff of adjusted p below 0.01, was how clones that differed between time points or between blood and tumor were identified. The source is immuneACCESS, and TCRdb retained only in-frame sequences with V and J called. Part of the clones is not carried over; for the studies checked, unresolved V genes explain less than half of this, and the remainder is unexplained. That table supplies the V and J calls and clone size; D and trimming were determined from the DNA. The sample profile shows about 120,000 clones; roughly 82% of them were found once. Jointly, the top ten make up 2% to 2.5% of the sample.

The sample's time point, from its label and the paper: peripheral blood 6 weeks after treatment start. A total of roughly 31 patients with locally advanced or metastatic urothelial carcinoma, treated at Memorial Sloan Kettering on a trial protocol, made up the cohort. Peripheral blood mononuclear cells were collected pretreatment and during treatment, at between 1 and 8 total time points per patient. The Qiagen DNeasy Blood extraction kit was used to purify genomic DNA from total PBMCs and tumor samples. PBMCs were collected pretreatment and during treatment, and were isolated and stored as previously described. Comments on this clone: No antigen is known for it. Qualities for individual bases were not recorded, and no much larger clone is one base off.

Source: PBMCs, taken around atezolizumab (anti-PD-L1) treatment. The sequence came from a man between 45 and 60 years old with urothelial cancer.

The DNA sequence is as follows: TGTGCCAGCACCCTGACAGATCATCAGCCCCAGCATTTT. This gives the protein CASTLTDHQPQHF. The sequence joins TRBV6-1 to TRBJ1-5; 5 matching bases give a weak D call of TRBD1. V loses 7 bases, J loses 5 bases, and the germline ends lie 12 bases apart. According to the germline V gene, CDR1 reads MNHNS and CDR2 reads SASEGT. From the cysteine through the phenylalanine, the CDR3 covers 13 amino acids. The DNA shown is the 39-base CDR3, in frame from base 1.